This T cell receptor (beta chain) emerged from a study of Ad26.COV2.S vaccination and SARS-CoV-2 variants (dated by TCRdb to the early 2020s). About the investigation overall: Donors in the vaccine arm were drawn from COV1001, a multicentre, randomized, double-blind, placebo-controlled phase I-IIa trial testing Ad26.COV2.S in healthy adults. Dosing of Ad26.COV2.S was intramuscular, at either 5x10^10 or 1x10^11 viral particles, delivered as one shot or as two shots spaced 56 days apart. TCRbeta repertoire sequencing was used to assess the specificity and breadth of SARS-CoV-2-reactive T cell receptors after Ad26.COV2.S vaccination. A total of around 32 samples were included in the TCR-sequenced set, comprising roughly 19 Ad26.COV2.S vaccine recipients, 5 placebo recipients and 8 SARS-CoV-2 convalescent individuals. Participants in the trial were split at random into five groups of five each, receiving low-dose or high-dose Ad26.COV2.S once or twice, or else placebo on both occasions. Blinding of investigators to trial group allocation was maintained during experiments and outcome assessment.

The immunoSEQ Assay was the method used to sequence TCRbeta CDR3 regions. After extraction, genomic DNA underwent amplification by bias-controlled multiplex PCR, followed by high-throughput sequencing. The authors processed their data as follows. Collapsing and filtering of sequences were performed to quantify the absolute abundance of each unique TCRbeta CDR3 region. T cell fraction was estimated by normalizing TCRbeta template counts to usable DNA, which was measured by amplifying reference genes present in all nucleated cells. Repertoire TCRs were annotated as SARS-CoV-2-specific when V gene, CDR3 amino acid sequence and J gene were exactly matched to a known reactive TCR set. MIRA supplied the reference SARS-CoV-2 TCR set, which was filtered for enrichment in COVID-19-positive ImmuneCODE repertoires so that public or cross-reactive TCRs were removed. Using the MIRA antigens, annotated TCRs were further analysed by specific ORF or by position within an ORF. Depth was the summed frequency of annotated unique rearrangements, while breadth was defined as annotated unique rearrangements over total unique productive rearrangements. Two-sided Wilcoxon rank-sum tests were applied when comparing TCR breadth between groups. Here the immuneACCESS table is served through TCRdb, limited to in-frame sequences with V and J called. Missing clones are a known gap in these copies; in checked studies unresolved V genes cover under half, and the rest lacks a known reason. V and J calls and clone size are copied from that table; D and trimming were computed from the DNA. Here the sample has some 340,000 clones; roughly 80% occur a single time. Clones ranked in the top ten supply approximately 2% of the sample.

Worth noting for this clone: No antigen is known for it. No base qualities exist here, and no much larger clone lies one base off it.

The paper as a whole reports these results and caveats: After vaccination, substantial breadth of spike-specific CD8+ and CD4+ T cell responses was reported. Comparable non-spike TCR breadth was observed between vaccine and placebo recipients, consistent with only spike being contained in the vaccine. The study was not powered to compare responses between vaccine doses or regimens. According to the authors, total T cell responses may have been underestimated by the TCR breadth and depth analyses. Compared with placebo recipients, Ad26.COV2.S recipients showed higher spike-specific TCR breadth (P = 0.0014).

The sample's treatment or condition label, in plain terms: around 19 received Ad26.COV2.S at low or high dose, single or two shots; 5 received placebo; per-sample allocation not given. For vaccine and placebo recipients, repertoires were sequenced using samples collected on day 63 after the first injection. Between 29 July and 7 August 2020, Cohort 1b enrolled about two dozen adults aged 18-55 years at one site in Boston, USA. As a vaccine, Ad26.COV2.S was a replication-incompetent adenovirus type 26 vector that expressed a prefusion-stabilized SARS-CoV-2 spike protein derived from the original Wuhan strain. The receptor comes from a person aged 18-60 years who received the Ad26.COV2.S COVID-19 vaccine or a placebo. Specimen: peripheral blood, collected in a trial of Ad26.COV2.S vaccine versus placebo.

CDR3 protein: CASRKTSRPYEQYF. The bases read TGTGCCAGCAGAAAAACCAGCCGTCCCTACGAGCAGTACTTC. The V gene is TRBV5-8 and the J gene is TRBJ2-7; the D gene lacks a confident call. From the cysteine through the phenylalanine, the CDR3 covers 14 amino acids. Just the 42-base CDR3 DNA is kept, in frame starting at base 1. As encoded in the germline V gene, CDR1 is SGHTS while CDR2 is YDEGEE. A distance of 14 bases separates the germline ends of V and J, which lose 5 bases and 2 bases respectively.